This entry describes one T cell receptor (beta chain). Under the authors' procedure: From reference gene primer amplification, estimates of nucleated cell counts were derived. TCRdb's copy holds only in-frame clones and misses some; the assay was immunoSEQ multiplex PCR. For V, J and clone size, that table is used; D and trimming come from the DNA. The table includes some 170,000 clones, 60% to 85% detected once. This sample was taken from a study of blood T cell repertoires in COVID-19. Looking at the study overall: The United States, Italy and Spain supplied acute and convalescent COVID-19 samples. The analysed material was cDNA or gDNA that came from T cells, B-cell-depleted T cells, or PBMCs.

The CDR3 is 16 residues long. CDR1 and CDR2 (germline): LNHDA, SQIVND (reference sequence). Deletions cut 3 bases from V and 3 bases from J, with 15 bases between. The receptor's source is a man aged 60-69 years with acute or convalescent COVID-19. The chain combines TRBV19 with TRBJ1-5, with D perhaps matching TRBD1 (5 bases). Sample: peripheral blood. CDR3 in amino acids: CASSITGDYDNQPQHF. The CDR3 DNA follows: TGTGCCAGTAGTATTACGGGGGATTATGACAATCAGCCCCAGCATTTT.